The 17 T cell receptor beta chains below come from one sample, sequenced in a study of control samples from healthy donors and cancer patients. Only in-frame clones appear in the TCRdb table, and some are missing; sequencing was by immunoSEQ multiplex PCR. The table has about 160,000 clones, less than 95% seen once. Sequenced input: PBMCs. Every receptor here comes from a man between 60 and 75 years old with colorectal cancer.

Only a few counts were recorded for this clone. This chain joins TRBV23-1 and TRBJ1-5; possible D gene TRBD1, 5 bases. Being an ORF, TRBV23-1 has a function that is uncertain. The CDR3 is made up of 12 amino acids. V dropped 2 bases and J dropped 9 bases, with 8 bases sitting between them. The CDR3 nucleotides are TGCGCCAGCAGTCAAGTAGGGACGCCCCAGCATTTT. Its translation is CASSQVGTPQHF.

The chain combines TRBV5-8 with TRBJ1-6; 9 nucleotides agree with TRBD1. CDR1 and CDR2 (germline): SGHTS, YDEGEE. This CDR3 comprises 14 residues. Losses at the gene ends were 3 bases for V and 9 bases for J; bases not matched to a gene: 4. In DNA, the CDR3 is TGTGCCAGCAGCTGGACAGGGGTAGCTTCACCCCTCCACTTT. Its protein is CASSWTGVASPLHF.

The chain uses TRBV3-1 (or the pseudogene TRBV3-2) and TRBJ1-4, with 9 bases lining up with TRBD1. There are 14 residues in the CDR3. The ends lost 4 bases at V and 6 bases at J; junction bases unmatched: 3. Germline CDR1 LGHDT, CDR2 YNNKEL (reference sequence). For the CDR3, the DNA is TGTGCCAGCAGCCCCGGGACAGGGCATGAAAAACTGTTTTTT. Its translation: CASSPGTGHEKLFF.

The CDR3 nucleotides are TGTGCCAGTAGAATCGGGGGATCGGGCACTGAAGCTTTCTTT. This encodes CASRIGGSGTEAFF. J is TRBJ1-1 and V is TRBV19; D might be TRBD1 (5 bases). Looked up from germline, CDR1 is LNHDA and CDR2 is SQIVND (reference sequence). The CDR3 runs to 14 residues. Trimming stripped 6 bases from V and 4 bases from J, with 15 bases between. Supplemented by reference TRBV19 and TRBJ1-1, the full variable domain reads DGGITQSPKYLFRKEGQNVTLSCEQNLNHDAMYWYRQDPGQGLRLIYYSQIVNDFQKGDIAEGYSVSREKKESFPLTVTSAQKNPTAFYLCASRIGGSGTEAFFGQGTRLTVV.

V gene TRBV7-8 combines with J gene TRBJ1-1; the match to TRBD1 covers 7 bases. With 1 base clipped from V and 0 bases from J, the junction kept 2 bases outside the gene matches. CDR1 is SGHVS and CDR2 is FQNEAQ in the germline V gene. This CDR3 is built from 15 residues. The DNA for the CDR3 is TGTGCCAGCAGCTTAGAAGGACAGGTGAACACTGAAGCTTTCTTT. It encodes CASSLEGQVNTEAFF.

The genes are TRBV11-2 and TRBJ1-4; TRBD1 aligns across 8 bases. Germline V gene data show CDR1 as SGHAT and CDR2 as FQNNGV. The junction had 3 bases not matched to a gene; V was cut back by 3 bases and J by 0 bases. The CDR3 runs 16 residues. This CDR3 reads CASSFAGGATNEKLFF. The CDR3 bases are TGTGCCAGCAGCTTCGCAGGGGGCGCAACTAATGAAAAACTGTTTTTT.

This sequence joins TRBV4-2 and TRBJ2-6, with D uncertain. CDR1 LGHNA and CDR2 YNFKEQ come from the germline V gene. Deletions cut 0 bases from V and 1 base from J, with 7 bases between. This CDR3 spans 16 amino acids. As DNA, the CDR3 is TGTGCCAGCAGCCAAGATGGTCCGTCTGGGGCCAACGTCCTGACTTTC. Protein: CASSQDGPSGANVLTF.

The chain joins TRBV19 to TRBJ1-1; 7 nucleotides agree with TRBD1. The V gene end was trimmed by 9 bases and the J gene end by 4 bases; junction bases not matched to a gene: 17. Germline V CDR1 and CDR2: LNHDA, SQIVND (reference sequence). The CDR3 extends over 16 amino acids. CDR3 sequence (DNA): TGTGCCAGCGCAGGGGGTCGTTCTAAGCCAGGCACTGAAGCTTTCTTT. It translates to CASAGGRSKPGTEAFF.

The V and J genes are TRBV4-1 and TRBJ1-2; D not certain. The germline V and J ends were trimmed by 0 bases and 5 bases, with 13 bases remaining between them. The germline V gene encodes CDR1 MGHRA and CDR2 YSYEKL. This CDR3 has 15 residues. CDR3 amino acids: CASSQDDTGWYGYTF. The CDR3, as DNA: TGCGCCAGCAGCCAAGACGACACGGGGTGGTATGGCTACACCTTC.

The genes are TRBV5-8 and TRBJ1-5; D not certain. The V gene lost 0 bases and the J gene lost 6 bases, with 13 bases spanning the gap. Germline-derived CDR1 and CDR2 are SGHTS and YDEGEE. The CDR3 length is 15 residues. CDR3 amino acids: CASSLAFVTGQPQHF. In DNA form, the CDR3 reads TGTGCCAGCAGCTTGGCCTTTGTAACGGGTCAGCCCCAGCATTTT.

The rearrangement links TRBV18 to TRBJ1-3; 7 nucleotides agree with TRBD1. J was trimmed by 5 bases and V by 3 bases; bases with no gene match: 10. Per the germline V gene, CDR1 is KGHSH and CDR2 is LQKENI. The CDR3 length is 16 residues. In DNA form, the CDR3 reads TGTGCCAGCTCACCTCCCGACAGGGTTTCAAGAAACACCATATATTTT. Its translation is CASSPPDRVSRNTIYF.

The chain is built from TRBV5-5 and TRBJ1-2, with D possibly matching TRBD1 (5 bases). V was pared by 1 base and J by 3 bases, with 7 bases between. The V gene's germline CDR1 is SGHKS and CDR2 YYEKEE (reference sequence). This CDR3 has 13 residues. CDR3 coding DNA: TGTGCCAGCAGCTTGCGGGGGGACTATGGCTACACCTTC. Translation: CASSLRGDYGYTF.

This chain joins TRBV27 and TRBJ2-2; the D gene is possibly TRBD2 (6 bases). Per the germline V gene, CDR1 is MNHEY and CDR2 is SMNVEV (reference sequence). Between the trimmed V and J ends, which lost 6 bases and 7 bases, there was a span of 12 bases. This CDR3 is built from 13 residues. This CDR3 is CASSQYGGGELFF. The CDR3 DNA reads TGTGCCAGCAGCCAATACGGGGGCGGGGAGCTGTTTTTT.

The CDR3 DNA sequence: TGTGCCAGCAGTGAAGCTTTGGGCAGTTCTTACTCTGGGGCCAACGTCCTGACTTTC. Encoded protein: CASSEALGSSYSGANVLTF. This chain joins TRBV6-1 and TRBJ2-6, with unresolved D. The CDR3 is made up of 19 amino acids. CDR1 and CDR2 from the germline V gene are MNHNS and SASEGT. V dropped 0 bases and J dropped 0 bases, with 15 bases sitting between them.

The rearrangement links TRBV3-1 (or the pseudogene TRBV3-2) to TRBJ2-7; TRBD1 is a possible D gene (6 bases). This CDR3 spans 15 amino acids. Trimming took off 4 bases at V and 4 bases at J, with 17 bases between the two ends. Germline V gene data show CDR1 as LGHDT and CDR2 as YNNKEL (reference sequence). The CDR3 coding sequence is TGTGCCAGCAGCCCCACCGGGACATCTCAGTACGAGCAGTACTTC. Protein: CASSPTGTSQYEQYF.

The V and J genes are TRBV7-2 and TRBJ1-5; D is undetermined. CDR1 SGHTA and CDR2 FQGNSA come from the germline V gene. The CDR3 is 13 amino acids. Between the trimmed V and J ends, which lost 1 base and 6 bases, there was a span of 7 bases. The CDR3, as DNA: TGTGCCAGCAGCTTAGAGAACAGTCAGCCCCAGCATTTT. Encoded protein: CASSLENSQPQHF. Full variable domain (remainder filled in from reference TRBV7-2 and TRBJ1-5): GAGVSQSPSNKVTEKGKDVELRCDPISGHTALYWYRQSLGQGLEFLIYFQGNSAPDKSGLPSDRFSAERTGGSVSTLTIQRTQQEDSAVYLCASSLENSQPQHFGDGTRLSIL.

J is TRBJ1-4 and V is TRBV7-9, with 9 bases fitting TRBD1. Germline V gene lookup returns CDR1 SEHNR and CDR2 FQNEAQ (reference sequence). This CDR3 has 16 residues. After removal of 2 bases from V and 8 bases from J, the junction contained 9 bases not matched to a gene. CDR3 DNA sequence: TGTGCCAGCAGCTTACCTACCGGGACAGGGCAAGAAAAACTGTTTTTT. Encoded protein: CASSLPTGTGQEKLFF.